This entry describes one TCR beta chain. The target antigen is unknown. The data are from a study of Ad26.COV2.S vaccination and SARS-CoV-2 variants. Study as a whole: Administration of Ad26.COV2.S was intramuscular, either once or twice 56 days apart. Study results and limitations: Substantial breadth in spike-specific CD8+ and CD4+ T cell responses was reportedly seen after vaccination.

Some clones are missing from TCRdb's copy, which holds only in-frame ones; the method was immunoSEQ multiplex PCR. The data show 300,000 to 350,000 clones, with almost 90% seen just once and 5% to 6.5% held by the top ten. V was clipped by 6 bases and J by 5 bases, with 16 bases between them. This CDR3 is 14 amino acids long. Germline CDR1 LNHDA, CDR2 SQIVND (reference sequence). Documented treatment: about 20 received Ad26.COV2.S at low or high dose, single or two shots; several received placebo; per-sample allocation not given. All samples were drawn on day 63, counting from the first vaccine or placebo injection. Based in Boston, the donor was an adult of 18-55 years.

The starting material was peripheral blood, obtained in a trial of Ad26.COV2.S vaccine versus placebo. The TCR comes from a person aged 18 to 59 who received the Ad26.COV2.S COVID-19 vaccine or a placebo. The V and J genes are TRBV19 and TRBJ2-5; D perhaps matches TRBD2 (7 bases). The CDR3 region is CASSWGGGVETQYF. The CDR3 DNA reads TGTGCCAGTAGCTGGGGAGGGGGGGTCGAGACCCAGTACTTC.